Presented here are 24 T cell receptor beta chains from one specimen sequenced in a study of coeliac disease. Data came from immunoSEQ multiplex PCR; TCRdb stores just in-frame clones and leaves some out. The sample lists some 7,300 clones; nearly 65% were seen once. The specimen was lamina propria lymphocytes from the gut. All receptors derive from a woman aged 60-70 years with active celiac disease.

V and J are TRBV10-2 and TRBJ2-3; 7 bases map to TRBD2. Germline lookup yields CDR1 WSHSY and CDR2 SAAADI. This CDR3 is built from 15 residues. V shed 8 bases and J 1 base; nucleotides not matched to a gene: 9. CDR3 DNA: TGCGCCAGCGCAGGTTCTAGCGGCCGCACAGATACGCAGTATTTT. It encodes CASAGSSGRTDTQYF.

The rearrangement links TRBV7-3 to TRBJ2-7, with 8 bases identical to TRBD1. V shed 5 bases and J 2 bases; nucleotides not matched to a gene: 8. CDR1 and CDR2 (germline): SGHTA, FQGTGA. This CDR3 is built from 15 residues. Here the CDR3 reads CASSQAGGETYEQYF. In nucleotides, the CDR3 is TGTGCCAGCAGCCAAGCAGGGGGCGAAACCTACGAGCAGTACTTC.

This rearrangement joins TRBV14 to TRBJ1-2; D uncertain. Germline V gene data show CDR1 as SGHDN and CDR2 as FVKESK. Deletions cut 4 bases from V and 2 bases from J, with 8 bases between. There are 13 residues in the CDR3. The CDR3 loop reads CASSPDQNYGYTF. In DNA form, the CDR3 reads TGTGCCAGCAGCCCTGATCAGAACTATGGCTACACCTTC.

The rearrangement links TRBV7-3 to TRBJ2-1; perhaps TRBD1 as D (6 bases). The germline CDR1 and CDR2 sequences are SGHTA and FQGTGA. Trimming shortened V by 3 bases and J by 8 bases, and 11 bases separated the two germline ends. The CDR3 has 13 amino acids. The CDR3 region has the DNA TGTGCCAGCAGCTTTAGCAGGGGCGATGAGCAGTTCTTC. Translation gives CASSFSRGDEQFF. Based on the CDR3 plus reference TRBV7-3 and TRBJ2-1, the full variable domain is GAGVSQTPSNKVTEKGKYVELRCDPISGHTALYWYRQSLGQGPEFLIYFQGTGAADDSGLPNDRFFAVRPEGSVSTLKIQRTERGDSAVYLCASSFSRGDEQFFGPGTRLTVL.

The V and J genes are TRBV18 and TRBJ2-3; D is perhaps TRBD1 (5 bases). The ends were cut back, 3 bases at V and 4 bases at J, with 14 bases in the middle. Germline CDR1 reads KGHSH; CDR2 reads LQKENI. The CDR3 sequence is 15 residues long. The DNA for the CDR3 is TGTGCCAGCTCACCCCGGACACTTTCGGCAGATACGCAGTATTTT. Its translation: CASSPRTLSADTQYF.

Within the sample, this clone is medium-sized (0.01 to 0.1%). The chain is built from TRBV2 and TRBJ1-3; tentatively, D is TRBD1 (6 bases). Germline CDR1 is SNHLY and CDR2 is FYNNEI. V was pared by 5 bases and J by 4 bases, with 9 bases between. There are 13 residues in the CDR3. The CDR3 DNA reads TGTGCCAGCAGTACTGGACAGGGAAACACCATATATTTT. Protein sequence: CASSTGQGNTIYF.

The rearrangement links TRBV6-5 to TRBJ2-1, with a tentative D call TRBD1 (6 bases). The CDR3 has 16 residues. Germline V gene data show CDR1 as MNHEY and CDR2 as SVGAGI. V lost 4 bases and J 3 bases, leaving 16 bases between the germline ends. CDR3 nucleotides: TGTGCCAGCAGTTTTCAGCCGGACAGCAACTACAATGAGCAGTTCTTC. Amino acid sequence: CASSFQPDSNYNEQFF.

The chain uses TRBV4-3 and TRBJ1-1, with no clear D. V shed 0 bases and J shed 0 bases, with 11 bases lying between them. Germline values: CDR1 LGHNA, CDR2 YSLEER. The CDR3 consists of 16 residues. CDR3 sequence: CASSQDGRHMNTEAFF. DNA for the CDR3: TGCGCCAGCAGCCAAGATGGGAGACATATGAACACTGAAGCTTTCTTT.

The chain has TRBV7-9 and TRBJ2-7, with 10 bases that match TRBD2. The CDR3 extends over 15 amino acids. The V and J ends lost 0 bases and 7 bases, in that order; junction bases with no gene match: 6. Germline CDR1 and CDR2: SEHNR and FQNEAQ (reference sequence). This chain's CDR3 is CASSLAQAGGGEQYF. In DNA form, the CDR3 reads TGTGCCAGCAGCTTAGCCCAAGCGGGAGGGGGTGAGCAGTACTTC.

This sequence joins TRBV19 and TRBJ2-1, with 8 bases aligning to TRBD2. Germline V gives CDR1 LNHDA, CDR2 SQIVND (reference sequence). V was pared by 10 bases and J by 6 bases, with 8 bases of the junction left unmatched. The CDR3 totals 13 residues. CDR3 nucleotide sequence: TGTGCCACCGGGAGGGGGAGACCCAATGAGCAGTTCTTC. It yields the protein CATGRGRPNEQFF.

This chain uses TRBV20-1 with TRBJ2-1, with D unresolved. The CDR3 consists of 11 residues. The V end was cut by 3 bases, the J end by 7 bases, with 7 bases between. Germline CDR1 reads DFQATT; CDR2 reads SNEGSKA (reference sequence). CDR3 nucleotides: TGCAGTGCTAGTAACGGTAATGAGCAGTTCTTC. Its protein product is CSASNGNEQFF.

This clone turned up a few times. The rearrangement joins TRBV25-1 to TRBJ2-7, with 8 bases identical to TRBD1. V was clipped by 6 bases and J by 3 bases; unmatched bases: 1. In germline, CDR1 is MGHDK, CDR2 SYGVNS. This CDR3 is 12 amino acids long. DNA of the CDR3: TGTGCCAGCAGAGACAGGGGCTACGAGCAGTACTTC. This sequence encodes CASRDRGYEQYF.

V and J are TRBV7-2 and TRBJ1-2; 10 bases align to TRBD1. CDR3 size: 14 residues. Germline V gene sequence: CDR1 SGHTA, CDR2 FQGNSA. With 4 bases clipped from V and 7 bases from J, the junction kept 6 bases outside the gene matches. DNA for the CDR3: TGTGCCAGCAGCTCGACAGGGGGCGCCCGTGGCTACACCTTC. It is translated as CASSSTGGARGYTF.

V gene TRBV7-3 combines with J gene TRBJ2-3, with 9 bases matching TRBD2. Germline CDR1 reads SGHTA; CDR2 reads FQGTGA. The trim removed 1 base at V and 5 bases at J, leaving 16 bases unmatched. This CDR3 spans 19 amino acids. The CDR3 DNA is TGTGCCAGCAGCTTAAACCCCTCCGGGTGGCTAGCGGGGTTAGATACGCAGTATTTT. Amino acids: CASSLNPSGWLAGLDTQYF.

This chain links TRBV19 with TRBJ2-3; 10 bases align to TRBD2. CDR1 and CDR2 from the germline V gene are LNHDA and SQIVND (reference sequence). Unmatched junction bases numbered 8, after V lost 7 bases and J lost 4 bases. The CDR3 covers 15 residues. CDR3 residues: CASKNSGGRPDTQYF. CDR3 nucleotide sequence: TGTGCCAGTAAGAATAGCGGGGGGCGACCAGATACGCAGTATTTT.

The V and J genes are TRBV9 and TRBJ2-1; 8 bases are a match to TRBD2. The CDR3 has 15 residues. Germline CDR1 SGDLS, CDR2 YYNGEE. V lost 0 bases to trimming and J lost 10 bases; unmatched junction nucleotides: 9. CDR3 DNA: TGTGCCAGCAGCGTAGCCCCGACTAGCGCGGGAGAGCAGTTCTTC. Its protein product is CASSVAPTSAGEQFF.

This clone was picked up a small number of times. This chain uses TRBV29-1 with TRBJ2-3, with D possibly TRBD2 on 7 matching bases. This CDR3 is 14 amino acids long. Trimming took 6 bases from V and 0 from J, leaving 13 bases between them. Germline values: CDR1 SQVTM, CDR2 ANQGSEA. CDR3 residues: CSVAGGLSTDTQYF. CDR3 DNA sequence: TGCAGCGTAGCCGGGGGGCTTAGCACAGATACGCAGTATTTT.

The gene calls are TRBV28 and TRBJ2-3; 8 bases are a match to TRBD2. Trimming cost V 4 bases and J 3 bases; bases outside gene matches: 12. The germline gives CDR1 MDHEN, CDR2 SYDVKM. The CDR3 contains 17 residues. The CDR3 DNA reads TGTGCCAGCAGTTACCCCTTCCGGGAGGGCCCGACAGATACGCAGTATTTT. This encodes CASSYPFREGPTDTQYF.

The chain uses TRBV2 and TRBJ2-5; 9 bases line up with TRBD2. Germline CDR1 is SNHLY and CDR2 is FYNNEI. The CDR3 consists of 13 residues. V lost 7 bases, J lost 9 bases, and 9 bases stayed unmatched. The CDR3 spells CASTQLAGPPQYF. In DNA form, the CDR3 reads TGTGCCAGCACCCAGCTAGCGGGACCGCCCCAGTACTTC.

This clone was recorded a few times. V is TRBV7-2 and J is TRBJ2-2; 7 bases are a match to TRBD2. CDR1 and CDR2 (germline): SGHTA, FQGNSA. With V trimmed by 5 bases and J by 0 bases, 15 bases remained unmatched. The CDR3 totals 19 residues. CDR3 nucleotides: TGTGCCAGCAGCCCCAGGGACTACCCCACGATAACGAACACCGGGGAGCTGTTTTTT. Residues: CASSPRDYPTITNTGELFF.

The V and J genes are TRBV6-5 and TRBJ1-3; D unclear. Between the trimmed V and J ends, which lost 6 bases and 0 bases, there was a span of 9 bases. From germline, CDR1 is MNHEY and CDR2 SVGAGI. This CDR3 is built from 14 residues. The CDR3 reads CASSITVSGNTIYF. CDR3 DNA: TGTGCCAGCAGCATTACAGTCTCTGGAAACACCATATATTTT.

This rearrangement joins TRBV7-9 to TRBJ2-7, with D perhaps matching TRBD1 (6 bases). Trimming removed 1 base from V and 3 bases from J, with 10 bases in between. The length of the CDR3 is 14 residues. Germline CDR1 SEHNR, CDR2 FQNEAQ (reference sequence). CDR3 region: CASSLGQADYEQYF. CDR3 coding DNA: TGTGCCAGCAGCTTAGGACAGGCCGACTACGAGCAGTACTTC.

The chain combines TRBV6-1 with TRBJ1-1; 8 nucleotides align to TRBD1. The J segment lost 5 bases and the V segment lost 5 bases, leaving 4 bases of the junction unmatched. Germline V gives CDR1 MNHNS, CDR2 SASEGT. The CDR3 spans 13 residues. This CDR3 reads CASSRQGWTEAFF. In DNA form, the CDR3 reads TGTGCCAGCAGTAGACAGGGGTGGACTGAAGCTTTCTTT.

This clone has only one observation. V and J are TRBV25-1 and TRBJ2-1; TRBD2 might be the D (6 bases). CDR1 MGHDK and CDR2 SYGVNS come from the germline V gene. This CDR3 contains 15 residues. Deletions cut 7 bases from V and 0 bases from J, with 13 bases between. The CDR3 DNA sequence: TGTGCCAGCACCTCGCTCGGGAGCTCCTACAATGAGCAGTTCTTC. Translated: CASTSLGSSYNEQFF.